This TCR beta chain emerged from a study of blood T cell repertoires in COVID-19 (dated by TCRdb to 2018 to 2021). In the study overall: Samples covering the acute and convalescent phases of COVID-19 were provided by collaborators in the United States, Italy and Spain. The material from the prospective study consisted of cDNA or gDNA derived from T cells, B-cell-depleted T cells, or PBMCs. Subjects who had been exposed to COVID-19, were actively infected with it, or had recovered from it provided the deeply sampled blood TCRbeta repertoires that made up the dataset. The repertoires were released in a freely available public database meant as a resource for research on the immune response to SARS-CoV-2. Samples came from the ongoing ImmuneRACE study (first 160 participants) plus 1,254 subjects from 6 global collaborators. The sample metadata nearly always contained a de-identified subject ID, COVID-19 status, age in years and sex. Where HLA class I and class II types were available, the types were taken from metadata supplied by the sample provider, not from assay-based typing. The full study reports these points: The amount of clinical and demographic metadata varied by source and participant and was provided uncurated.

TCRbeta CDR3 regions were amplified from genomic DNA by means of the immunoSEQ Assay, a bias-controlled multiplex PCR. Turning to the authors' computational methods: Nucleated cell counts per sample were estimated from amplification of reference gene primers within the assay. To quantify the absolute abundance of each unique TCRbeta CDR3 rearrangement, sequence reads were collapsed and filtered. For each sample, productive Simpson clonality was calculated by taking the square root of Simpson's diversity index across productive rearrangements. The table was pulled from immuneACCESS by TCRdb, which kept in-frame rearrangements only. Such tables lose some clones; where checked, under half of the loss comes from unresolved V genes, and the rest has no known cause. That table gives V, J and clone size, and the DNA gave D and trimming. In this sample the table shows 100,000 to 150,000 clones, more than 70% of which occur a single time. The ten largest account for about 12% of the sample.

Another Seattle source contributed samples from volunteer blood donors who had recovered from COVID-19. Collaborating institutions collected whole blood in K2EDTA tubes following their own protocols. For TCRbeta analysis, collaborators shipped samples as frozen whole blood, isolated PBMCs, or DNA extracted from either of those sample types. The CDR3 runs 13 residues from the cysteine to the phenylalanine. This entry keeps only the CDR3 DNA: 39 bases, framed from base 1. CDR1 and CDR2 (SGHAT, FQNNGV) derive from the germline V gene. Trimming costs V 2 bases and J 3 bases, and their ends lie 5 bases apart. A note on this clone: Its antigen has not been determined. No clone much larger than this one lies a single base away; base qualities are absent.

The sequence came from a woman in her 30s who had recovered from COVID-19. Input material: peripheral blood. The chain is made from TRBV11-2 and TRBJ1-5; no D segment can be confidently identified. The encoded CDR3 is CASSLSANQPQHF. The bases are TGTGCCAGCAGCTTAAGCGCCAATCAGCCCCAGCATTTT.